Listed here are 6 T cell receptor beta chains from one sample, sequenced in a study of memory B cells and T cells in multiple sclerosis. Stimulus-free culture yielded autoproliferating CFSE-dim and non-proliferating CFSE-high T cells, each sequenced separately. Approximately 5x10^7 CFSE-labeled PBMCs were cultured 7 days unstimulated, then replicate wells were pooled. Sequenced by immunoSEQ multiplex PCR; TCRdb stores in-frame clones only, minus some. Here the sample spans 30,000 or so clones, roughly 83% being singletons. Their antigens remain unidentified. Sequenced: PBMCs from blood kept in culture. The receptors here all came from a human donor with multiple sclerosis.

V gene TRBV13 combines with J gene TRBJ2-1; no firm D call. The V and J ends lost 2 bases and 5 bases respectively, with 4 bases between them. CDR3 length: 12 residues. Germline V gives CDR1 PRHDT, CDR2 FYEKMQ (reference sequence). The CDR3 protein is CASSLNNNEQFF. Written as DNA, the CDR3 is TGTGCCAGCAGCTTAAATAACAATGAGCAGTTCTTC.

CDR3 loop: CASSIRLGTDTQYF. The CDR3 nucleotides read TGTGCCAGTAGTATTCGGTTGGGTACAGATACGCAGTATTTT. The chain combines TRBV19 with TRBJ2-3; D is unclear. From germline, CDR1 is LNHDA and CDR2 SQIVND (reference sequence). V lost 3 bases and J lost 3, with 10 bases in between. The CDR3 is made up of 14 amino acids. Complete variable domain (other parts from reference TRBV19 and TRBJ2-3): DGGITQSPKYLFRKEGQNVTLSCEQNLNHDAMYWYRQDPGQGLRLIYYSQIVNDFQKGDIAEGYSVSREKKESFPLTVTSAQKNPTAFYLCASSIRLGTDTQYFGPGTRLTVL.

The J gene is TRBJ1-5, the V gene TRBV25-1; weak D call: TRBD1 (6 bases). Germline CDR1 and CDR2: MGHDK and SYGVNS. Trimming stripped 3 bases from V and 4 bases from J, with 13 bases between. The CDR3 length is 15 residues. CDR3 amino acids: CASSDPGAPNQPQHF. CDR3 DNA: TGTGCCAGCAGTGACCCAGGGGCACCAAATCAGCCCCAGCATTTT.

The V gene is TRBV29-1, the J gene TRBJ2-1; D unresolved. The CDR3 contains 15 residues. Deletions cut 5 bases from V and 0 bases from J, with 14 bases between. Per the germline V gene, CDR1 is SQVTM and CDR2 is ANQGSEA. The CDR3 region is CSVLKGSSSYNEQFF. The CDR3 DNA reads as TGCAGCGTTCTTAAGGGCTCAAGCTCCTACAATGAGCAGTTCTTC.

The chain combines TRBV6-5 with TRBJ1-4; the D is unclear. The V end was cut by 0 bases, the J end by 8 bases, with 7 bases between. Germline V CDR1 and CDR2: MNHEY, SVGAGI. The CDR3 contains 13 residues. Here the CDR3 reads CASSYSGREKLFF. CDR3 nucleotides: TGTGCCAGCAGTTACTCGGGTCGGGAAAAACTGTTTTTT.

The V gene is TRBV2, the J gene TRBJ1-5; D unclear. CDR3 length: 14 amino acids. Germline assignment: CDR1 SNHLY and CDR2 FYNNEI. Trimming took 0 bases from V and 9 from J, leaving 12 bases between them. This CDR3 is CASSEASPTGPQHF. As DNA, the CDR3 is TGTGCCAGCAGTGAAGCGTCTCCCACGGGGCCCCAGCATTTT.